These T cell receptor beta chains were read from a single sample in a study of read filtering for tumor transcriptome and immune sequencing. From the reads, TCRdb called clonotypes with MiXCR, one entry per CDR3 protein. The sample contains more than 55,000 distinct CDR3 sequences, around a fifth of which appear only once. Sequencing input: a population of CD138-negative cells sorted from bone marrow. The receptors were gathered from a donor over 35 with multiple myeloma. Both conserved end residues are part of each CDR3. The listing skips clone size in some rows; elsewhere it reads once, few, many or a size class.

J | V | size | CDR3
TRBJ2-7 | TRBV5-1 | many | CASSLEGTVGYEQYF
TRBJ2-3 | TRBV7-3 | few | CASSPGSPWGTDTQYF
TRBJ2-3 | TRBV5-1 | few | CASSARTSADTQYF
TRBJ2-3 | TRBV5-1 | many | CASSSATEIYPDTQYF
TRBJ2-5 | TRBV11-2 | many | CASSIRETQYF
TRBJ2-3 | TRBV12-3/TRBV12-4 | . | CASSSLRRGLTDTQYF
TRBJ1-1 | TRBV20-1 | many | CSAPGQGNTEAFF
TRBJ2-1 | TRBV7-9 | many | CASSRPGLAALVEQFF
TRBJ2-1 | TRBV3-1 | . | CASSQRGTTEYNEQFF
TRBJ2-1 | TRBV7-8 | medium-sized | CASSSSTSGTSYNEQFF
TRBJ2-7 | TRBV3-1 | . | CASSQDVDRAYEQYF
TRBJ1-6 | TRBV28 | many | CASSLGQGFSPLHF
TRBJ1-5 | TRBV20-1 | many | CSATRTEINQPQHF
TRBJ1-4 | TRBV28 | many | CASRSGGTNEKLFF
TRBJ2-1 | TRBV11-2 | . | CASFGGANEQFF
TRBJ1-5 | TRBV6-1 | many | CASSLQGIQPQHF
TRBJ2-7 | TRBV20-1 | many | CSVGQSEQYF
TRBJ2-3 | TRBV5-1 | . | CASSLEVPDTQYF
TRBJ1-1 | TRBV7-8 | . | CASSIVRGGTEAFF
TRBJ2-7 | TRBV30 | few | CASGGVQYF
TRBJ2-2 | TRBV2 | many | CASRPGLRGTGELFF
TRBJ2-7 | TRBV6-2/TRBV6-3 | . | CANSRGPYEQYF
TRBJ2-5 | TRBV20-1 | many | CGARDPVQGQETQYF
TRBJ2-1 | TRBV29-1 | . | CSVGKIALAAGSTGDEQFF
TRBJ1-2 | TRBV6-6 | . | CTSSYVRTAVGYTF
TRBJ2-3 | TRBV19 | . | CTSRSGGGTGTQYF
TRBJ2-7 | TRBV5-4 | many | CASSWGLAGMSSYEQYF
TRBJ2-1 | TRBV6-1 | medium-sized | CASSVSGQGPNEQFF
TRBJ1-2 | TRBV20-1 | . | CSARAQGKDRYTF
TRBJ2-7 | TRBV20-1 | many | CSATQRTVSPYEQYF
TRBJ2-2 | TRBV4-1 | . | CAGRISGSNFAGELFF
TRBJ2-5 | TRBV30 | many | CAWSIQAGLRETQYF
TRBJ2-6 | TRBV5-6 | many | CASSQLANVLTF
TRBJ2-6 | TRBV15 | many | CATSNSDRFTSGANVLTF
TRBJ2-7 | TRBV30 | many | CAWSVFVGDEQYF
TRBJ2-6 | TRBV20-1 | many | CSAGQGLLSSGANVLTF
TRBJ2-1 | TRBV20-1 | many | CSAFSGAYNEQFF
TRBJ2-7 | TRBV29-1 | many | CSAGQGKYEQYF
TRBJ1-2 | TRBV20-1 | many | CSARSETGNGYTF
TRBJ2-2 | TRBV11-2 | many | CASSYRTGESAGELFF
TRBJ2-1 | TRBV20-1 | many | CSASLGPSSYNEQFF
TRBJ1-1 | TRBV5-6 | many | CASGTVNTEAFF
TRBJ2-1 | TRBV28 | . | CASSSPYNGQFF
TRBJ1-4 | TRBV12-3/TRBV12-4 | . | CASSGPAEKLFF